The 17 T cell receptor beta chains below were found in one sample sequenced in a study of cytotoxic CD8 clonotypes in ibrutinib-treated CLL. Sequencing was performed with immunoSEQ multiplex PCR; in TCRdb, only in-frame clones are kept and a portion is missing. The sample carries 200,000 or so clones, about four fifths recorded once. The sequencing used PBMCs, collected after 12 months of ibrutinib treatment. The receptors here all came from a human donor with chronic lymphocytic leukemia.

This chain uses TRBV28 with TRBJ1-2; weak D call: TRBD1 (6 bases). Germline CDR1 and CDR2: MDHEN and SYDVKM. The CDR3 is made up of 13 amino acids. Trimming pared 3 bases from V and 5 bases from J, leaving 10 bases between. The CDR3 here is CASSFRQGYGYTF. In nucleotides, the CDR3 is TGTGCCAGCAGTTTTCGGCAGGGGTATGGCTACACCTTC.

This chain connects TRBV30 to TRBJ2-7; no clear D gene. The germline CDR1 and CDR2 sequences are GTSNPN and SVGIG (reference sequence). The V end lost 0 bases, the J end lost 6 bases, and 6 bases lay between the germline ends. CDR3 length equals 11 residues. CDR3 sequence: CAWSVGPEQYF. The CDR3 DNA reads as TGTGCCTGGAGTGTTGGGCCCGAGCAGTACTTC.

This chain joins TRBV19 and TRBJ2-3, with D perhaps being TRBD1 or TRBD2 (5 bases each). Per the germline V gene, CDR1 is LNHDA and CDR2 is SQIVND (reference sequence). The CDR3 spans 14 residues. The V and J ends lost 8 bases and 0 bases respectively, with 12 bases between them. Written as DNA, the CDR3 is TGTGCCAGTGCAGGGAGTACTAGCACAGATACGCAGTATTTT. As protein: CASAGSTSTDTQYF. Supplemented by reference TRBV19 and TRBJ2-3, the full variable domain reads DGGITQSPKYLFRKEGQNVTLSCEQNLNHDAMYWYRQDPGQGLRLIYYSQIVNDFQKGDIAEGYSVSREKKESFPLTVTSAQKNPTAFYLCASAGSTSTDTQYFGPGTRLTVL.

This clone was detected only once. The rearrangement uses TRBV5-1 and TRBJ1-3; 7 positions match TRBD1. Germline V gene lookup returns CDR1 SGHRS and CDR2 YFSETQ. The V gene end was trimmed by 4 bases and the J gene end by 6 bases; junction bases not matched to a gene: 7. The CDR3 length is 14 residues. The CDR3 sequence: CASSAGQVENTIYF. The CDR3 nucleotides read TGCGCCAGCAGCGCAGGACAGGTAGAAAACACCATATATTTT. The variable domain in full, with the rest retrieved from reference TRBV5-1 and TRBJ1-3, is KAGVTQTPRYLIKTRGQQVTLSCSPISGHRSVSWYQQTPGQGLQFLFEYFSETQRNKGNFPGRFSGRQFSNSRSEMNVSTLELGDSALYLCASSAGQVENTIYFGEGSWLTVV.

The chain has TRBV25-1 and TRBJ2-3; D ambiguous. Trimming removed 4 bases at V and 2 bases at J, with 10 bases between. In germline, CDR1 is MGHDK, CDR2 SYGVNS. This CDR3 spans 14 amino acids. This CDR3 reads CASSGRSSTDTQYF. The CDR3, as DNA: TGTGCCAGCAGTGGTCGGTCCTCCACAGATACGCAGTATTTT.

V is TRBV6-1 and J is TRBJ2-7, with 8 bases identical to TRBD1. The germline gives CDR1 MNHNS, CDR2 SASEGT. Trimming cost V 4 bases and J 3 bases; bases outside gene matches: 2. The CDR3 runs to 13 residues. The chain's CDR3 is CASSGDRSYEQYF. The CDR3 DNA sequence: TGTGCCAGCAGTGGGGACAGGAGCTACGAGCAGTACTTC.

The chain uses TRBV5-1 and TRBJ2-7; D not certain. This CDR3 contains 13 residues. The germline CDR1 and CDR2 sequences are SGHRS and YFSETQ. The V gene lost 4 bases and the J gene lost 3 bases, with 11 bases spanning the gap. CDR3: CASSRETVYEQYF. The CDR3 DNA is TGCGCCAGCAGCAGGGAAACTGTCTACGAGCAGTACTTC.

This chain joins TRBV5-1 and TRBJ2-7; D is unresolved. The CDR3 is 14 amino acids. Trimming took 2 bases from V and 1 from J, leaving 10 bases between them. Germline V gene sequence: CDR1 SGHRS, CDR2 YFSETQ. CDR3 protein: CASSFQGGSYEQYF. Written as DNA, the CDR3 is TGCGCCAGCAGCTTCCAAGGCGGATCCTACGAGCAGTACTTC.

J is TRBJ2-5 and V is TRBV5-1, with TRBD2 identical over 8 bases. Per germline, CDR1 SGHRS and CDR2 YFSETQ. V was pared by 0 bases and J by 4 bases, with 5 bases of the junction left unmatched. The CDR3 loop spans 15 amino acids. As DNA, the CDR3 is TGCGCCAGCAGCTTGGTTAGCGGGAAGGGAGAGACCCAGTACTTC. Its protein product is CASSLVSGKGETQYF.

The chain uses TRBV19 and TRBJ2-1; D uncertain. The CDR3 length is 13 residues. The germline gives CDR1 LNHDA, CDR2 SQIVND (reference sequence). Trimming left V 3 bases short and J 5 bases short, with 8 bases between. CDR3 region: CASSIGPNNEQFF. The CDR3 DNA sequence: TGTGCCAGTAGTATTGGCCCAAACAATGAGCAGTTCTTC.

The chain uses TRBV15 and TRBJ2-7; 9 bases fit TRBD1. V was clipped by 11 bases and J by 5 bases; unmatched bases: 13. CDR1 and CDR2 from the germline V gene are LNHNV and YYDKDF (reference sequence). The CDR3 contains 14 residues. The CDR3 loop is CAALSGQGRDEQYF. The CDR3 nucleotides read TGTGCCGCACTCTCGGGACAGGGTCGTGACGAGCAGTACTTC.

The chain uses TRBV19 and TRBJ2-1; TRBD1 matches at 11 bases. The CDR3 consists of 14 residues. The germline gives CDR1 LNHDA, CDR2 SQIVND (reference sequence). Unmatched junction bases numbered 6, after V lost 5 bases and J lost 9 bases. CDR3 nucleotide sequence: TGTGCCAGTAGTGGACAGGGGGCTAAGGTTGAGCAGTTCTTC. Translated: CASSGQGAKVEQFF.

This chain connects TRBV7-9 to TRBJ1-3, with no clear D. From germline, CDR1 is SEHNR and CDR2 FQNEAQ (reference sequence). V dropped 5 bases and J dropped 0 bases, with 17 bases sitting between them. The CDR3 has 17 residues. CDR3 protein: CASSPNRRLPSGNTIYF. The CDR3 region has the DNA TGTGCCAGCAGCCCCAATCGTAGGCTACCCTCTGGAAACACCATATATTTT.

V and J are TRBV7-9 and TRBJ2-7; 7 bases are a match to TRBD2. With 3 bases clipped from V and 1 base from J, the junction kept 3 bases outside the gene matches. CDR3 size: 14 residues. The germline gives CDR1 SEHNR, CDR2 FQNEAQ (reference sequence). In nucleotides, the CDR3 is TGTGCCAGCAGCTTGGGGCGGGGGTCCTACGAGCAGTACTTC. Protein product: CASSLGRGSYEQYF.

This chain uses TRBV6-5 with TRBJ1-1; 7 nucleotides align to TRBD1. The trim removed 4 bases at V and 4 bases at J, leaving 3 bases unmatched. The germline V gene has CDR1 MNHEY and CDR2 SVGAGI. The CDR3 sequence is 13 residues long. The CDR3 DNA follows: TGTGCCAGCAGTTTTTCAGGGGGCACTGAAGCTTTCTTT. The encoded protein is CASSFSGGTEAFF.

The CDR3 sequence: CASSRDRPYNYGYTF. In nucleotides, the CDR3 is TGTGCCAGCAGTCGCGACAGGCCTTATAACTATGGCTACACCTTC. J is TRBJ1-2 and V is TRBV6-5; maybe TRBD1 (6 bases). This CDR3 has 15 residues. V lost 5 bases and J lost 1, with 14 bases in between. CDR1 and CDR2 (germline): MNHEY, SVGAGI.

The gene calls are TRBV2 and TRBJ2-7, with 8 bases lining up with TRBD2. This CDR3 contains 15 residues. Germline V lookup: CDR1 SNHLY, CDR2 FYNNEI. J gave up 7 bases and V 7 bases, and 15 bases lay outside the gene matches. CDR3 amino acids: CASKPQGLGPGEQYF. The CDR3 DNA reads as TGTGCCAGCAAACCTCAGGGACTAGGTCCTGGGGAGCAGTACTTC.